A selection of T cell receptor beta chains follows, all from one sample in a study of shared clonotypes between healthy human individuals. The data were produced by immunoSEQ multiplex PCR, yet TCRdb's version contains in-frame clones alone and is incomplete. The sample carries around 1.9 million clones, 93% recorded once. Sequencing was performed on naive CD8+ T cells from PBMCs. These receptors were collected from a man in his late teens or twenties in good health. Some clones in this sample may be carry-over from other donors' samples. The CDR3 runs from the conserved cysteine through the conserved F or W. The D gene is left open where the match is weak. A row's size may be missing; if present it is once, few, many or a size class.

d_gene	j_gene	abundance	v_gene	CDR3nt	CDR3aa
-	TRBJ2-7	once	TRBV6-5	TGTGCCAGCAGTCCCAGGGACGGTTACGAGCAGTACTTC	CASSPRDGYEQYF
TRBD1	TRBJ1-2	-	TRBV7-6	TGTGCCAGCAGCCTCGACAGGGGGCATGGCTACACCTTC	CASSLDRGHGYTF
-	TRBJ1-2	-	TRBV7-9	TGTGCCAGCACCGATTCCGCCGGGGGTGGCTACACCTTC	CASTDSAGGGYTF
-	TRBJ2-1	-	TRBV9	TGTGCCAGCACGAGCTCCTACAATGAGCAGTTCTTC	CASTSSYNEQFF
TRBD1	TRBJ2-7	-	TRBV7-2	TGTGCCAGCAGCTTATTGGGGACAGGGAGGGACGAGCAGTACTTC	CASSLLGTGRDEQYF
-	TRBJ2-7	-	TRBV6-5	TGTGCCAGCAGTTTACTCGGGGGTGGCGAGCAGTACTTC	CASSLLGGGEQYF
-	TRBJ1-1	-	TRBV18	TGTGCCAGCTCTCCCCCAGGGGAGAACACTGAAGCTTTCTTT	CASSPPGENTEAFF
TRBD2	TRBJ2-5	-	TRBV9	TGTGCCAGCAGCGTATCACGGGCTAGCGGGAGCAAAGAGACCCAGTACTTC	CASSVSRASGSKETQYF
-	TRBJ1-1	-	TRBV14	TGTGCCAGCAGCCAAGATCAAGGAATCCGATTGGACACTGAAGCTTTCTTT	CASSQDQGIRLDTEAFF
TRBD1	TRBJ2-1	-	TRBV27	TGTGCCAGCAGTTTCGGACAGGGGTCTTACAATGAGCAGTTCTTC	CASSFGQGSYNEQFF
-	TRBJ1-5	-	TRBV5-1	TGCGCCAGCAGCCTGAGGGGAGGGGTCAATCAGCCCCAGCATTTT	CASSLRGGVNQPQHF
-	TRBJ2-7	-	TRBV4-2	TGTGCCAGCAGCCAAGGTGCAGGTTCTCTCTACGAGCAGTACTTC	CASSQGAGSLYEQYF
-	TRBJ2-7	-	TRBV27	TGTGCCAGCGGCCGGCCAACGAATCTTGACGAGCAGTACTTC	CASGRPTNLDEQYF
-	TRBJ2-1	-	TRBV5-1	TGCGCCAGCAGCTTGGGGCAGGGGATTAACAATGAGCAGTTCTTC	CASSLGQGINNEQFF
-	TRBJ1-5	-	TRBV4-2	TGTGCCAGCAGCCAAATCGCAGGGGACAATCAGCCCCAGCATTTT	CASSQIAGDNQPQHF
-	TRBJ2-7	-	TRBV19	TGTGCCAGTTCGACAGGAGTTAGCTCCTACGAGCAGTACTTC	CASSTGVSSYEQYF
-	TRBJ2-1	-	TRBV27	TGTGCCAGCGGGAACAATGAGCAGTTCTTC	CASGNNEQFF
-	TRBJ2-5	-	TRBV13	TGTGCCAGCAGCTCGCCGGGGGCGGGAGTGGAGGAGACCCAGTACTTC	CASSSPGAGVEETQYF
TRBD2	TRBJ2-1	-	TRBV2	TGTGCCAGCATTAGCGGGTACAATGAGCAGTTCTTC	CASISGYNEQFF
TRBD1	TRBJ2-7	-	TRBV6-1	TGTGCCAGCAGTGATGGAATCGGGACAGGGGTTTACGAGCAGTACTTC	CASSDGIGTGVYEQYF
TRBD2	TRBJ2-1	-	TRBV9	TGTGCCAGCAGCGTAGGGCCCAGCGGGAGCTACAATGAGCAGTTCTTC	CASSVGPSGSYNEQFF
-	TRBJ2-5	-	TRBV6-1	TGTGCCAGCAGTGAATGGCGCAACCAAGAGACCCAGTACTTC	CASSEWRNQETQYF
-	TRBJ2-7	-	TRBV4-1	TGCGCCAGCAGCCCGGGACCCCTGGAAAAGCAGTACTTC	CASSPGPLEKQYF
-	TRBJ2-7	-	TRBV2	TGTGCCAGCATCCCGGGAGCCAACTACGAGCAGTACTTC	CASIPGANYEQYF
TRBD1	TRBJ1-1	-	TRBV27	TGTGCCACCAGAAAAGTCGTGGACAGGGACTCGATTGACACTGAAGCTTTCTTT	CATRKVVDRDSIDTEAFF
-	TRBJ1-1	few	TRBV28	TGTGCCAGCAGTTGGTGGACAGAAGCTTTCTTT	CASSWWTEAFF
-	TRBJ2-1	-	TRBV6-1	TGTGCCAGCAGTGTTCTGTACAATGAGCAGTTCTTC	CASSVLYNEQFF
-	TRBJ2-7	-	TRBV7-9	TGTGCCAGCTTGGACAAATACTACGAGCAGTACTTC	CASLDKYYEQYF
-	TRBJ2-4	once	TRBV7-3	TGTGCCAGCAGCTTATCCGGCGAAGAAAACATTCAGTACTTC	CASSLSGEENIQYF
TRBD2	TRBJ2-7	once	TRBV27	TGTGCCAGCAGTTTCGTGGGAGGGCCTTACGAGCAGTACTTC	CASSFVGGPYEQYF
-	TRBJ2-2	-	TRBV30	TGTGCCTTGCAGACTAAGTACACCGGGGAGCTGTTTTTT	CALQTKYTGELFF
TRBD1	TRBJ2-1	-	TRBV27	TGTGCCAGCAGTTTATCGGACAGGGGGACTGAGCAGTTCTTC	CASSLSDRGTEQFF
TRBD1	TRBJ2-7	-	TRBV5-1	TGCGCCAGCAGCACCCGGGACAGGGTTTACGAGCAGTACTTC	CASSTRDRVYEQYF
TRBD2	TRBJ2-1	-	TRBV29-1	TGCAGCGTCCTGAGCGGGAGTGGCAATGAGCAGTTCTTC	CSVLSGSGNEQFF
TRBD2	TRBJ2-7	-	TRBV18	TGTGCCAGCTCACCACCGAGGTTGGCGGGAGTTTTTTCGGACGAGCAGTACTTC	CASSPPRLAGVFSDEQYF
-	TRBJ2-7	once	TRBV4-1	TGCGCCAGCAGCCATACGGGGGTTGCAGGTCCCTCCTACGAGCAGTACTTC	CASSHTGVAGPSYEQYF
-	TRBJ2-1	-	TRBV20-1	TGCAGTGCCGGGGAGGTAAATGAGCAGTTCTTC	CSAGEVNEQFF
-	TRBJ1-4	-	TRBV30	TGTGCCTGGAGTCCCCGGGAGGCACAAAATGAAAAACTGTTTTTT	CAWSPREAQNEKLFF
-	TRBJ1-1	-	TRBV30	TGTGCCTGGTCCCACGGGTGGTTTGGTTCGGGGGAGGGGGCTGAAGCTTTCTTT	CAWSHGWFGSGEGAEAFF
-	TRBJ2-1	-	TRBV5-1	TGCGCCAGCAGCGCGAGGGAGGCAGGGTACCCCTACAATGAGCAGTTCTTC	CASSAREAGYPYNEQFF
TRBD1	TRBJ2-7	-	TRBV7-8	TGTGCCAGCAGTTATACCAGGACAGGGGGCTTTTACGAGCAGTACTTC	CASSYTRTGGFYEQYF
-	TRBJ2-2	-	TRBV5-1	TGCGCCAGCAGCTTCGCTGTGAACACCGGGGAGCTGTTTTTT	CASSFAVNTGELFF
TRBD2	TRBJ2-5	once	TRBV23-1	TGCGCCAGCACGCCTCCGGGAGGAGGGCGGGAGACCCAGTACTTC	CASTPPGGGRETQYF
TRBD1	TRBJ1-1	-	TRBV7-2	TGTGCCAGCAGCCTAACCCGACAGGGGCCGAACACTGAAGCTTTCTTT	CASSLTRQGPNTEAFF
-	TRBJ2-3	-	TRBV6-6	TGTGCCAGCAGTTACGGTCCACCAGATACGCAGTATTTT	CASSYGPPDTQYF
-	TRBJ1-3	-	TRBV19	TGTGCCAGCAGAGTGGGCCCATCTGGAAACACCATATATTTT	CASRVGPSGNTIYF
-	TRBJ2-1	-	TRBV2	TGTGCCAGCACGTTTGATCATGAGCAGTTCTTC	CASTFDHEQFF
-	TRBJ2-7	-	TRBV13	TGTGCCAGCAGCTTTGGGCCAGGGGTTTACGAGCAGTACTTC	CASSFGPGVYEQYF
-	TRBJ1-2	-	TRBV27	TGTGCCAGCCGGGCACGGGGCGCAAAAACCTATGGCTACACCTTC	CASRARGAKTYGYTF
-	TRBJ1-1	-	TRBV7-9	TGTGCCAGCAGCTCCCAAACAGTAAACACTGAAGCTTTCTTT	CASSSQTVNTEAFF
TRBD2	TRBJ2-7	-	TRBV27	TGTGCCAGCAGTTTAGGGGCTAGCGGGAGATACGAGCAGTACTTC	CASSLGASGRYEQYF